The sequence of this T cell receptor (beta chain) was determined in a study of blood T cell repertoires in COVID-19. Background on the study: Both acute and convalescent COVID-19 samples were obtained from the United States, Italy and Spain. The analysed material was cDNA or gDNA that came from T cells, B-cell-depleted T cells, or PBMCs.

Original methodology: It was from reference gene primer amplification that nucleated cell counts were estimated. Only in-frame clones appear in the TCRdb table, and some are missing; sequencing was by immunoSEQ multiplex PCR. D and trimming were read from the DNA, whereas the V and J calls and clone size are those reported in that table. The sample lists 270,000 or so clones; roughly 80% were seen once. All recovered Cohort 3 donors got two negative PCRs, got clearance, or saw symptom resolution. Sequencing was performed on PBMCs or T cells enriched from blood (not recorded which). The clonotype was recovered from a man aged 50 to 59 who had recovered from COVID-19.

The CDR3 coding sequence is TGCGCCAGCAGTCGCGGCGACAGGCCCTCTGGAAACACCATATATTTT. This encodes CASSRGDRPSGNTIYF. The V and J genes are TRBV5-1 and TRBJ1-3, with D tentatively TRBD1 (6 bases). Germline loops: CDR1 SGHRS, CDR2 YFSETQ. This CDR3 contains 16 residues. The ends were cut back, 5 bases at V and 0 bases at J, with 15 bases in the middle.